This paragraph reports one T cell receptor (beta chain). This sample was taken from a study of blood T cell repertoires in COVID-19. Germline V CDR1 and CDR2: LNHDA, SQIVND (reference sequence). The CDR3 contains 14 residues. V was clipped by 3 bases and J by 1 base, with 8 bases between them. Cohorts were assigned according to the clinical history that participants reported. Here immunoSEQ multiplex PCR was the method, and the copy in TCRdb shows in-frame clones only, minus some. This table holds a few hundred thousand clones, approximately 92% found once. Sequenced sample: PBMCs or T cells enriched from blood (not recorded which). The source is a man under 40 who had recovered from COVID-19. V and J are TRBV19 and TRBJ2-3; D perhaps matches TRBD2 (5 bases). The CDR3 DNA follows: TGTGCCAGTAGTATTATGAGGGGCACAGATACGCAGTATTTT. Translated: CASSIMRGTDTQYF.